This TCR beta chain was found in a study of blood T cell repertoires in COVID-19 (dated by TCRdb to about 2020). For the study in its entirety: Samples from collaborators originated in the United States, Italy and Spain and spanned both the acute and convalescent phases of COVID-19. The material from the prospective study consisted of cDNA or gDNA derived from T cells, B-cell-depleted T cells, or PBMCs. Deeply sampled blood TCRbeta repertoires from subjects exposed to, actively infected with, or recovered from COVID-19 were included in the dataset. A freely available public database, intended as a resource for researchers studying the immune response to SARS-CoV-2, is where the repertoires were released. Samples were obtained from the ongoing ImmuneRACE study (first 160 participants) and from approximately 1,200 subjects provided by 6 global collaborators. Nearly every sample came with metadata listing a de-identified subject ID, COVID-19 status, age in years and sex. HLA class I and class II types, where available, came from metadata supplied by the sample provider rather than from assay-based typing.

Relative to germline, V is 5 bases shorter and J is 0 bases shorter, with 4 bases between their ends. Including the terminal cysteine and phenylalanine, the CDR3 comprises 13 residues. The only DNA kept is the CDR3, 39 bases in frame from the first base. The germline V gene (reference sequence) sets CDR1 to MNHEY and CDR2 to SMNVEV. As concerns this clone: It has no known antigen specificity. Base qualities were left out, and no much larger clone turns up one base away. This sample includes further DNA sequences coding for the same CDR3.

The paper as a whole reports these results and caveats: Clinical and demographic metadata were provided uncurated, with the amount varying by source and participant.

TCRbeta CDR3 regions were amplified from genomic DNA using the immunoSEQ Assay, a bias-controlled multiplex PCR. In the authors' own workflow: Within the assay, amplification of reference gene primers was used to estimate how many nucleated cells each sample contained. To quantify the absolute abundance of each unique TCRbeta CDR3 rearrangement, sequence reads were collapsed and filtered. For each sample, productive Simpson clonality was calculated as the square root of Simpson's diversity index across productive rearrangements. TCRdb mirrors the immuneACCESS table, restricted to in-frame sequences. Some clones are absent from its copies; in checked studies, under half trace to an unresolved V gene, and the reason for the others is unknown. V, J and clone size are taken as reported in that table, and D and trimming were inferred from the DNA itself. The sample has about 300,000 clones on record, approximately 89% of them singletons. The leading ten clones occupy under 8% of the sample.

A second Seattle source provided samples from volunteer blood donors who had recovered from COVID-19. The collaborating institutions used their own protocols to collect whole blood in K2EDTA tubes. Collaborator samples were shipped for TCRbeta analysis as frozen whole blood, isolated PBMCs, or DNA extracted from either sample type. The V and J genes are TRBV27 and TRBJ2-2; the D gene identity is not certain. The receptor was isolated from a young woman who had recovered from COVID-19. The material sequenced was peripheral blood. The DNA sequence is TGTGCCAGCAGTCCCACGAACACCGGGGAGCTGTTTTTT. Protein translation: CASSPTNTGELFF.